These 26 T cell receptor beta chains were sequenced from one sample in a study of metastatic and nonmetastatic thyroid tumors. All patients were treatment-naive before thyroid surgery. TCRdb re-called the PCR reads through MiXCR. The sample yields approximately 15,000 clones, roughly 19% seen once. Sequenced material: blood. The source is a female donor with papillary thyroid cancer or a benign thyroid nodule (not recorded which). Some clones in this sample may be carry-over from other donors' samples.

This chain links TRBV27 with TRBJ1-1, with a weak D call TRBD1 (6 bases). CDR3 size: 14 residues. V lost 6 bases and J 5 bases, leaving 16 bases between the germline ends. Per the germline V gene, CDR1 is MNHEY and CDR2 is SMNVEV (reference sequence). CDR3 nucleotides: TGTGCCAGCAGCAAGAGGGGGGGGAAAACTGAAGCTTTCTTT. Translated, it gives CASSKRGGKTEAFF.

This clone was observed at least ten times. V and J are TRBV20-1 and TRBJ1-2, with TRBD1 matching 8 bases. CDR3 size: 11 residues. The V and J ends lost 2 bases and 8 bases, in that order; junction bases with no gene match: 1. The germline V gene encodes CDR1 DFQATT and CDR2 SNEGSKA (reference sequence). CDR3 sequence (DNA): TGCAGTGCTAGAAGGACAGGGGGCTACACCTTC. It yields the protein CSARRTGGYTF.

This rearrangement joins TRBV6-2 or TRBV6-3 to TRBJ1-5, with D uncertain. Germline assignment: CDR1 MNHEY and CDR2 SVGEGT. The V end was cut by 10 bases, the J end by 1 base, with 14 bases between. The CDR3 covers 14 residues. CDR3 amino acids: CAIKGWESNQPQHF. In DNA form, the CDR3 reads TGTGCCATCAAAGGGTGGGAGAGCAATCAGCCCCAGCATTTT.

This clone was recorded at least ten times. Other DNA sequences in the sample encode the same CDR3. The rearrangement joins TRBV7-3 to TRBJ2-3, with TRBD2 as a possible D gene (5 bases). This CDR3 has 13 residues. Germline values: CDR1 SGHTA, CDR2 FQGTGA. The V gene lost 3 bases and the J gene lost 6 bases, with 10 bases spanning the gap. CDR3: CASSLLREDTQYF. The CDR3 DNA reads as TGTGCCAGCAGCTTGCTAAGGGAGGATACGCAGTATTTT.

On this clone: A much larger clonotype is one base distant, so this may be a read error. This chain links TRBV3-1 with TRBJ2-2; D is uncertain. V gave up 1 base and J gave up 6 bases, with 12 bases separating them. The CDR3 spans 15 residues. From germline, CDR1 is LGHDT and CDR2 YNNKEL (reference sequence). The CDR3 DNA is TGTGCCAGCAGCCAAGGGTCGCCGGGCGCCGGGGAGCTGTTTTTT. It specifies CASSQGSPGAGELFF.

This clone appeared many times. The chain joins TRBV5-1 to TRBJ1-1; D is perhaps TRBD1 (5 bases). V was trimmed by 5 bases and J by 4 bases, leaving 24 bases between them. Looked up from germline, CDR1 is SGHRS and CDR2 is YFSETQ. This CDR3 has 17 residues. CDR3 nucleotide sequence: TGCGCCAGCAGGAGGAGTGGAGGGGATGTTTTTCGCACTGAAGCTTTCTTT. Its translation: CASRRSGGDVFRTEAFF.

This clone is deemed medium-sized. The chain joins TRBV11-3 to TRBJ2-3; no reliable D call. V was cut by 5 bases and J by 1 base, with 16 bases left in between. Germline CDR1 SGHNT, CDR2 YENEEA. This CDR3 region has 16 residues. CDR3 region: CASSPLTPFGTDTQYF. Here the CDR3 DNA reads TGTGCCAGCAGCCCTCTCACCCCTTTTGGCACAGATACGCAGTATTTT.

This clone has ten or more counts. A much larger clone lies a single base off, so this may be a read error. The rearrangement uses TRBV24-1 and TRBJ1-1, with D perhaps matching TRBD1 (5 bases). The V end was cut by 9 bases, the J end by 3 bases, with 13 bases between. This CDR3 is built from 13 residues. Germline V CDR1 and CDR2: KGHDR, SFDVKD. The CDR3 bases are TGTGCCACCGGGCAGGGTGTTGACACTGAAGCTTTCTTT. It is translated as CATGQGVDTEAFF.

For this clone: An end of the junction differs from the germline gene, which may be a read error. The sample has other DNA sequences that encode this CDR3 too. The chain couples TRBV5-4 to TRBJ2-1; D is possibly TRBD2 (5 bases). This CDR3 spans 14 amino acids. Germline CDR1 SGHNT, CDR2 YYREEE (reference sequence). The CDR3 nucleotides are TGTGCCAGCAGCTTGGAGGCGGGCCTAGCTGAGCAATTCTTC. Protein sequence: CASSLEAGLAEQFF.

This clone has only one observation. The germline gene is not matched at one end of the junction; a read error may be the cause. This chain connects TRBV30 to TRBJ1-2; D remains unclear. Germline CDR1 reads GTSNPN; CDR2 reads SVGIG (reference sequence). This CDR3 has 11 residues. CDR3 residues: CALSVDVSYTF. CDR3 in DNA: TGTGCCTTGAGTGTAGATGTGAGCTACACCTTC.

This clone is classed as medium-sized. This chain joins TRBV12-3 or TRBV12-4 and TRBJ2-3; 10 bases agree with TRBD2. The CDR3 spans 16 residues. Trimming cost V 6 bases and J 6 bases; bases outside gene matches: 12. This CDR3 reads CASSILAGVGLDTQYF. As DNA, the CDR3 is TGTGCCAGCAGCATCCTAGCGGGAGTGGGGTTGGATACGCAGTATTTT.

This clone was seen a handful of times. This could be a read error, since a much larger clone is one nucleotide away. The rearrangement joins TRBV28 to TRBJ2-4; D may be TRBD1 (6 bases). V was cut by 5 bases and J by 3 bases, with 26 bases left in between. This CDR3 is built from 19 residues. Germline V gene sequence: CDR1 MDHEN, CDR2 SYDVKM. In DNA, the CDR3 is TGTGCCAGCAGTCTACTCCTCCGGGACACGGGTAGGGACAAAAACATTCAGTACTTC. It translates to CASSLLLRDTGRDKNIQYF.

In its sample, this clone ranks as medium-sized. The chain combines TRBV5-1 with TRBJ1-2, with 9 bases fitting TRBD1. CDR3 length: 15 amino acids. In germline, CDR1 is SGHRS, CDR2 YFSETQ. J was trimmed by 4 bases and V by 2 bases; bases with no gene match: 6. This CDR3 reads CASSFSTGGSYGYTF. The CDR3 nucleotides are TGCGCCAGCAGCTTCTCGACAGGGGGTTCCTATGGCTACACCTTC.

This clone came up many times. The gene calls are TRBV2 and TRBJ2-5, with 11 bases that match TRBD2. The CDR3 covers 14 residues. The junction had 6 bases not matched to a gene; V was cut back by 9 bases and J by 3 bases. In germline, CDR1 is SNHLY, CDR2 FYNNEI. CDR3 in amino acids: CARGRGLAEETQYF. DNA for the CDR3: TGTGCCAGGGGGCGGGGACTAGCGGAAGAGACCCAGTACTTC. Full variable domain (rest looked up from reference TRBV2 and TRBJ2-5): EPEVTQTPSHQVTQMGQEVILRCVPISNHLYFYWYRQILGQKVEFLVSFYNNEISEKSEIFDDQFSVERPDGSNFTLKIRSTKLEDSAMYFCARGRGLAEETQYFGPGTRLLVL.

By frequency in the sample, this clone is medium-sized. V is TRBV6-1 and J is TRBJ2-2, with unresolved D. V shed 6 bases and J shed 5 bases, with 19 bases lying between them. This CDR3 has 16 residues. The V gene's germline CDR1 is MNHNS and CDR2 SASEGT. The CDR3, as DNA: TGTGCCAGCAGCCGGAGCCAGATACTTACAACCGGGGAGCTGTTTTTT. Translation gives CASSRSQILTTGELFF.

This clone was counted many times. This rearrangement joins TRBV27 to TRBJ2-5, with unresolved D. The V gene's germline CDR1 is MNHEY and CDR2 SMNVEV (reference sequence). With 4 bases removed from V and 0 bases from J, the gap between germline ends came to 9 bases. The CDR3 runs 14 residues. The CDR3 here is CASSSLSYQETQYF. The CDR3 DNA sequence: TGTGCCAGCAGTTCGCTATCGTACCAAGAGACCCAGTACTTC.

For this clone: A read error may produce the germline difference seen at one junction end. This chain joins TRBV30 and TRBJ2-5; no clear D gene. Germline V gives CDR1 GTSNPN, CDR2 SVGIG (reference sequence). The CDR3 has 11 amino acids. CDR3 sequence reads: CAWSPKETQYF. The CDR3 DNA reads TGTGCCTGGAGCCCCAAAGAGACACAGTACTTC.

This clone has ten or more counts. The junction and the germline gene differ at one end; a read error may be behind it. V gene TRBV7-3 combines with J gene TRBJ2-3; D remains ambiguous. CDR3 length: 11 residues. CDR1 and CDR2 (germline): SGHTA, FQGTGA. The DNA of the CDR3 is TGTGCCAGCAGCCATACAGATAGGCAGTATTTT. This encodes CASSHTDRQYF.

Judged by abundance, this clone is medium-sized (0.01 to 0.1%). DNA of the CDR3: TGTGCCAGCAGTTTCTCGGGACTAGCGGTTTCGAACACCGGGGAGCTGTTTTTT. It encodes CASSFSGLAVSNTGELFF. The chain couples TRBV27 to TRBJ2-2; 11 bases map to TRBD2. CDR1 and CDR2 from the germline V gene are MNHEY and SMNVEV (reference sequence). J gave up 0 bases and V 3 bases, and 6 bases lay outside the gene matches. The CDR3 has 18 amino acids.

V gene TRBV7-9 combines with J gene TRBJ2-7; D remains unclear. In germline, CDR1 is SEHNR, CDR2 FQNEAQ (reference sequence). V was trimmed by 1 base and J by 0 bases, leaving 7 bases between them. The CDR3 is 14 amino acids. DNA of the CDR3: TGTGCCAGCAGCTTAGTGGACCGCTCCTACGAGCAGTACTTC. It specifies CASSLVDRSYEQYF.

This chain connects TRBV6-1 to TRBJ2-7; tentative D call: TRBD2 (5 bases). The ends were cut back, 5 bases at V and 5 bases at J, with 16 bases in the middle. The CDR3 is 14 residues long. Germline lookup yields CDR1 MNHNS and CDR2 SASEGT. As DNA, the CDR3 is TGTGCCAGCAGTCCCCTTAGGGCGGGTCACGAGCAGTACTTC. It yields the protein CASSPLRAGHEQYF.

The chain couples TRBV7-3 to TRBJ2-3; the D gene is possibly TRBD1 (5 bases). The CDR3 totals 15 residues. CDR1 SGHTA and CDR2 FQGTGA come from the germline V gene. The V and J ends lost 4 bases and 0 bases respectively, with 11 bases between them. The CDR3 DNA reads as TGTGCCAGCAGCTCCCGTGGGGCTAGCACAGATACGCAGTATTTT. This encodes CASSSRGASTDTQYF. Together with reference TRBV7-3 and TRBJ2-3, the CDR3 gives the full variable domain: GAGVSQTPSNKVTEKGKYVELRCDPISGHTALYWYRQSLGQGPEFLIYFQGTGAADDSGLPNDRFFAVRPEGSVSTLKIQRTERGDSAVYLCASSSRGASTDTQYFGPGTRLTVL.

This clone was found many times. The chain recombines TRBV14 with TRBJ2-7; 7 bases map to TRBD1. Per the germline V gene, CDR1 is SGHDN and CDR2 is FVKESK. With V trimmed by 3 bases and J by 2 bases, 13 bases remained unmatched. This CDR3 is 17 amino acids long. In nucleotides, the CDR3 is TGTGCCAGCAGCCAGGTGCGGCGGACAGGCGAAACCTACGAGCAGTACTTC. It encodes CASSQVRRTGETYEQYF.

This clone was detected ten times or more. The chain joins TRBV20-1 to TRBJ2-5; either TRBD1 or TRBD2 may supply D (5 bases each). Germline V gene data show CDR1 as DFQATT and CDR2 as SNEGSKA (reference sequence). The CDR3 consists of 15 residues. V lost 6 bases and J lost 2, with 19 bases in between. The CDR3 sequence is CSAPNSGQRQETQYF. DNA for the CDR3: TGCAGTGCGCCCAATTCGGGGCAGAGACAAGAGACCCAGTACTTC.

V usage is TRBV2 and J usage is TRBJ2-7; 8 bases are a match to TRBD2. With V trimmed by 6 bases and J by 4 bases, 8 bases remained unmatched. This CDR3 has 14 residues. Per germline, CDR1 SNHLY and CDR2 FYNNEI. The CDR3 loop reads CASSGAGERYEQYF. As DNA, the CDR3 is TGTGCCAGCAGCGGAGCGGGAGAGAGGTACGAGCAGTACTTC.

By sample fraction, this clone is medium-sized. At the DNA level, this CDR3 is encoded by other sequences in the same sample as well. The chain joins TRBV2 to TRBJ2-7; a possible D gene is TRBD2 (6 bases). CDR1 SNHLY and CDR2 FYNNEI come from the germline V gene. Trimming stripped 6 bases from V and 6 bases from J, with 21 bases between. This CDR3 is 15 amino acids long. The chain's CDR3 is CASSRGTAVGGEQYF. Here the CDR3 DNA reads TGTGCCAGCAGCCGAGGGACGGCAGTGGGGGGCGAGCAGTACTTC.